Here is one T cell receptor (beta chain) with its context. Its antigen specificity is not known. This CDR3 is missing its conserved last phenylalanine or tryptophan, likely due to a read error. It is unclear where the CDR3 begins or ends on the DNA, so no DNA is shown, and the CDR3 is as TCRdb lists it. Sequencing instrument: Illumina HiSeq 2000. Multiplex PCR amplification was used to build the TCR beta chain libraries. The amplified TCR beta chain products were analyzed by high-throughput sequencing. TCRdb reprocessed the public reads (quality trimming at Q25 with fastp, clone calling with MiXCR) and kept in-frame beta chains. Merged by CDR3 protein, the rows form single entries marked with the most common genes and DNA. For this sample the table gives roughly 49,000 distinct CDR3 sequences, of which roughly two fifths were detected only once. More than 9% of the sample rests with the top ten. The CDR3 is 15 amino acids in total, end residues counted. CDR1 SGHTA and CDR2 FQGNSA are derived from the germline V gene.

The data were obtained in a study of breast tumors, draining lymph nodes, adjacent tissues (dated by TCRdb to the mid-2010s). In terms of the full investigation: Breast cancer patients provided tumor, adjacent nontumor tissue and axillary lymph nodes, and the study compared the TCR beta repertoires across these three sources. The study aimed to assess the relationships and possible T-cell exchange between tumor, surrounding tissue and draining lymph node repertoires in human breast cancer. What the study reported, not specific to this receptor: Tumor T-cell repertoires showed less diversity than lymph node repertoires and more diversity than nontumor tissue repertoires, and tumor T-cell repertoires showed preferential V and J gene usage. The conclusion that tumor T cells originate in lymph nodes was presented as consistent with a hypothesis rather than as directly demonstrated. In luminal-like breast cancer, tumor and nontumor tissue repertoires resembled each other significantly more than in basal-like breast cancer. The data were considered consistent with most tumor T cells being derived from the lymph node and subsequently expanding within tumor tissue.

The sample comprised breast tumor tissue. This clonotype originated in a female donor with breast cancer. Some clones in this sample may be carry-over from other donors' samples. In this chain, TRBV7-2 is recombined with TRBJ2-2; the table's D call TRBD2 went unverified against the DNA. The CDR3 is CASSLGGPMTGEVFL.